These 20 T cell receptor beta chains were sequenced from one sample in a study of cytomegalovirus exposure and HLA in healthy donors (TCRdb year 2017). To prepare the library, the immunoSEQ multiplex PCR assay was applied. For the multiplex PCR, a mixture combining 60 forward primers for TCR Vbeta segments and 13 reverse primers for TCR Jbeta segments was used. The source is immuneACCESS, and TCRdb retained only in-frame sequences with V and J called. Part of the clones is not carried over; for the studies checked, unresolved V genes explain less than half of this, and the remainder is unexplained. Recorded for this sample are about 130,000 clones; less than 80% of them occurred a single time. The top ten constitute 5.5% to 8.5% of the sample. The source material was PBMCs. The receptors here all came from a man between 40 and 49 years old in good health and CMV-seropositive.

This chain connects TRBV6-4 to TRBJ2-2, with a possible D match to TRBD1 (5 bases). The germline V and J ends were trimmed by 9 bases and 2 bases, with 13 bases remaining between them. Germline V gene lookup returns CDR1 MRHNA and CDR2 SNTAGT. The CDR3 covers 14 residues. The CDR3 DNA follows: TGTGCCAGTCGGATTCAGGGTAACACCGGGGAGCTGTTTTTT. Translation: CASRIQGNTGELFF.

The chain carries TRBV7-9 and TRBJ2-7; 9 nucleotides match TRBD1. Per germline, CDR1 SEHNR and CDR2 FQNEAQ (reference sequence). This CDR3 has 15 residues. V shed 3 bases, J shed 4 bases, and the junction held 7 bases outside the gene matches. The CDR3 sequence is CASSLGTGNIYEQYF. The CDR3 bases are TGTGCCAGCAGCTTGGGGACAGGGAACATATACGAGCAGTACTTC. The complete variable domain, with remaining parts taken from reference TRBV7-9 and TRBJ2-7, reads DTGVSQNPRHKITKRGQNVTFRCDPISEHNRLYWYRQTLGQGPEFLTYFQNEAQLEKSRLLSDRFSAERPKGSFSTLEIQRTEQGDSAMYLCASSLGTGNIYEQYFGPGTRLTVT.

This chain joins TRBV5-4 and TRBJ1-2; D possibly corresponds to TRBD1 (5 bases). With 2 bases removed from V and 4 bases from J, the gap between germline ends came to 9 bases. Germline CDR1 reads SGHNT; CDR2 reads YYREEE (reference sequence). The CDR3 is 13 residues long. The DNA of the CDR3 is TGTGCCAGCAGCTTATGGGGGGGCTATGGCTACACCTTC. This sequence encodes CASSLWGGYGYTF.

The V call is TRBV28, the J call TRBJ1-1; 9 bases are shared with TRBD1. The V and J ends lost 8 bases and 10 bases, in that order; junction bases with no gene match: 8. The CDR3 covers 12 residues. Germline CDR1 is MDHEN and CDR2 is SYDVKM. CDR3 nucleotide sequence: TGTGCCAGCGGACAGGGGAACTTTTTAGCTTTCTTT. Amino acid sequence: CASGQGNFLAFF.

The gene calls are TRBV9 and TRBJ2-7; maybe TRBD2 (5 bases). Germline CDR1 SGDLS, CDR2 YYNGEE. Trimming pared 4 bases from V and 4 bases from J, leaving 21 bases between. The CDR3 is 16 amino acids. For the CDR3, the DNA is TGTGCCAGCAGCACAAGCCCCGAACTAGGAGTTTACGAGCAGTACTTC. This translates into CASSTSPELGVYEQYF. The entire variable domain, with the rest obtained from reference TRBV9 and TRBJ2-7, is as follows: DSGVTQTPKHLITATGQRVTLRCSPRSGDLSVYWYQQSLDQGLQFLIQYYNGEERAKGNILERFSAQQFPDLHSELNLSSLELGDSALYFCASSTSPELGVYEQYFGPGTRLTVT.

The CDR3 loop reads CASSYSRDSSNEQYF. CDR3 DNA sequence: TGTGCCAGCAGTTACTCGCGGGACTCATCCAACGAGCAGTACTTC. The genes are TRBV6-5 and TRBJ2-7, with D tentatively TRBD2 (6 bases). V gave up 0 bases and J gave up 5 bases, with 14 bases separating them. The V gene's germline CDR1 is MNHEY and CDR2 SVGAGI. The CDR3 is 15 residues long.

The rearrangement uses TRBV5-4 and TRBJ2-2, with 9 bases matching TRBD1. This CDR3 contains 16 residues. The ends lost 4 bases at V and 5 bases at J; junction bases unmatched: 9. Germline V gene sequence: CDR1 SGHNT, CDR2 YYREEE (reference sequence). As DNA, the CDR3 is TGTGCCAGCAGCGGAACAGGGGGCGGTCGGACCGGGGAGCTGTTTTTT. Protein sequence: CASSGTGGGRTGELFF.

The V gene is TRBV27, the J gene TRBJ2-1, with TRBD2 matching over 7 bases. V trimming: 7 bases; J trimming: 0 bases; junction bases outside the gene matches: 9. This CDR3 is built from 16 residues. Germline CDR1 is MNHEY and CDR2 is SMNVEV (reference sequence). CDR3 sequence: CASISSGLSSYNEQFF. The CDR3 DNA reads TGTGCCAGCATATCTAGCGGTCTGAGCTCCTACAATGAGCAGTTCTTC.

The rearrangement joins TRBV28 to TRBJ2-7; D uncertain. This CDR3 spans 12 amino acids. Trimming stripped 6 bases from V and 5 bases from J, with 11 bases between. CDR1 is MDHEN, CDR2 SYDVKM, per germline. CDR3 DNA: TGTGCCAGCAGAACCCAACAACACGAGCAGTACTTC. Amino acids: CASRTQQHEQYF.

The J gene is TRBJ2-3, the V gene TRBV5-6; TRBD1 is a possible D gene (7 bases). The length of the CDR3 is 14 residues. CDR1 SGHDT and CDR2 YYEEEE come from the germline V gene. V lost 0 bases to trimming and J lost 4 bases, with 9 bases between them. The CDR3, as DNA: TGTGCCAGCAGCTTGGCAGGGGGGTCAGATACGCAGTATTTT. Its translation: CASSLAGGSDTQYF. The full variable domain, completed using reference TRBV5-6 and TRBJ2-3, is DAGVTQSPTHLIKTRGQQVTLRCSPKSGHDTVSWYQQALGQGPQFIFQYYEEEERQRGNFPDRFSGHQFPNYSSELNVNALLLGDSALYLCASSLAGGSDTQYFGPGTRLTVL.

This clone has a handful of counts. The CDR3 reads CASGQTETNYGYTF. CDR3 sequence (DNA): TGTGCCAGCGGACAGACGGAGACTAACTATGGCTACACCTTC. This chain uses TRBV27 with TRBJ1-2; perhaps TRBD1 as D (6 bases). This CDR3 contains 14 residues. Looked up from germline, CDR1 is MNHEY and CDR2 is SMNVEV (reference sequence). V was trimmed by 8 bases and J by 0 bases, leaving 13 bases between them.

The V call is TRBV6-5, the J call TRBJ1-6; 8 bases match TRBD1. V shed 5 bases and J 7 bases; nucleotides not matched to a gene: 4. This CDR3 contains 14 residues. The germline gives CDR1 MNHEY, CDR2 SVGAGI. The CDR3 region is CASSVQGDNSPLHF. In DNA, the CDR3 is TGTGCCAGCAGTGTACAGGGGGACAATTCACCCCTCCACTTT.

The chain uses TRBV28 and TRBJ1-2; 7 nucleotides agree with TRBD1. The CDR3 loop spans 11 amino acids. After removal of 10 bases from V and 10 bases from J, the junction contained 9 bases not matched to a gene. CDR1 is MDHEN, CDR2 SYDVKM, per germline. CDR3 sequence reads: CATRGQPPYTF. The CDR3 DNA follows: TGTGCCACAAGGGGACAGCCGCCCTACACCTTC.

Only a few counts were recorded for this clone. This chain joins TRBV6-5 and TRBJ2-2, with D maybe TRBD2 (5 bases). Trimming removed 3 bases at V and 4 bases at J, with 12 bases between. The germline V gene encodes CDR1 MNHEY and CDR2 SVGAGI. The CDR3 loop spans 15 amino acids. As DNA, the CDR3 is TGTGCCAGCAGTTATCAGGCGGGCCTCACCGGGGAGCTGTTTTTT. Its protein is CASSYQAGLTGELFF.

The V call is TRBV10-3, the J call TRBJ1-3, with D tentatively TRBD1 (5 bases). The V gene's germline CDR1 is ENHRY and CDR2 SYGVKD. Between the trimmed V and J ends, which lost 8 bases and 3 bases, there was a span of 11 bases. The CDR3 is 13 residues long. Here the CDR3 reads CAISPGRGNTIYF. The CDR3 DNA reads TGTGCCATCTCCCCAGGGCGTGGAAACACCATATATTTT.

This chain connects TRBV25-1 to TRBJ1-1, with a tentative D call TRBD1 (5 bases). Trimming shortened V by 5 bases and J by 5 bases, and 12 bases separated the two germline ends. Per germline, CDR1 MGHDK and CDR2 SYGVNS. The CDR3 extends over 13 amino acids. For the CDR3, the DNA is TGTGCCAGCAGTCCCCCAGGGAGGACTGAAGCTTTCTTT. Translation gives CASSPPGRTEAFF.

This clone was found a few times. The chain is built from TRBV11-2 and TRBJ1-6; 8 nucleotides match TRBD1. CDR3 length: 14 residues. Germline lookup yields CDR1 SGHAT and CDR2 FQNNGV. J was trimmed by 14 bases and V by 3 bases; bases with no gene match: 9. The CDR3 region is CASSFPGGLVTLHF. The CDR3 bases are TGTGCCAGCAGCTTCCCAGGGGGCTTGGTAACCCTCCACTTT.

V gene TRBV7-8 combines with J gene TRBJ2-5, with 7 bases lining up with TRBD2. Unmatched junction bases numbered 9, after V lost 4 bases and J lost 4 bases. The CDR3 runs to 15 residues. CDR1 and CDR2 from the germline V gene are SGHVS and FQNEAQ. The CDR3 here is CASSSVSGGGETQYF. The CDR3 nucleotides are TGTGCCAGCAGCTCCGTTTCAGGCGGGGGAGAGACCCAGTACTTC.

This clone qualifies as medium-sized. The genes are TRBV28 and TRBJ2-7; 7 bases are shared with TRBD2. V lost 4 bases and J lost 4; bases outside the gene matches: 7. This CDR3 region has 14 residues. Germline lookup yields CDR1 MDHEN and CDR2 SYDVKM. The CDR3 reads CASSSLAREYEQYF. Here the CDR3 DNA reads TGTGCCAGCAGTTCACTAGCGAGAGAGTACGAGCAGTACTTC.

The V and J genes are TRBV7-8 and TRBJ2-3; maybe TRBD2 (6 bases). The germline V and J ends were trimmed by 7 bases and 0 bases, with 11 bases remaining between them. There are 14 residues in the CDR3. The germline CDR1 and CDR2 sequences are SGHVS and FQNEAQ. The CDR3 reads CASKRRDSTDTQYF. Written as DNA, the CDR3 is TGTGCCAGCAAAAGGAGGGACAGCACAGATACGCAGTATTTT.